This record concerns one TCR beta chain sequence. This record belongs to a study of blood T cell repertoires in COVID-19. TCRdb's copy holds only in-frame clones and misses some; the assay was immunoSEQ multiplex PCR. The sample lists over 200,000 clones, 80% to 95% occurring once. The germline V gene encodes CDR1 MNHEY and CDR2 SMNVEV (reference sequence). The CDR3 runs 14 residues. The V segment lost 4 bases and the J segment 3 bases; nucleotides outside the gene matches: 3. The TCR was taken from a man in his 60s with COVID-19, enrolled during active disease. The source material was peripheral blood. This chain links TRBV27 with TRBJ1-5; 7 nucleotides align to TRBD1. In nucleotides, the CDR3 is TGTGCCAGCAGTTCCGGACAGGTCAATCAGCCCCAGCATTTT. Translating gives CASSSGQVNQPQHF.